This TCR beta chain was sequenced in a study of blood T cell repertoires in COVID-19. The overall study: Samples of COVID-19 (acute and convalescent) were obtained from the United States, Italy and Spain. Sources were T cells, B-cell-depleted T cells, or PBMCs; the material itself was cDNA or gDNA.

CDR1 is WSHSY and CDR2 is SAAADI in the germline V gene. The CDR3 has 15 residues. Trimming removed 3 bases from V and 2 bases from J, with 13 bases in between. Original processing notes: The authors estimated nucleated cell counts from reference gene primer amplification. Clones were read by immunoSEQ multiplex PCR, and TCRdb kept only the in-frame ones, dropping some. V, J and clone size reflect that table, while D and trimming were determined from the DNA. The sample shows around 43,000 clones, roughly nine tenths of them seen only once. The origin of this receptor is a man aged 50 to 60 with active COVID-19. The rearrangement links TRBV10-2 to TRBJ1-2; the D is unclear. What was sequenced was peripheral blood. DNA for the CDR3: TGCGCCAGCAGTGAAAGTGAGGGAGGGAACTATGGCTACACCTTC. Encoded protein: CASSESEGGNYGYTF.